This T cell receptor beta chain was observed in a study of blood T cell repertoires in COVID-19. Whole-study context: The samples span acute and convalescent COVID-19 from the United States, Italy and Spain. From T cells, B-cell-depleted T cells, or PBMCs came the material, which was cDNA or gDNA.

In the authors' workflow: Reference gene primer amplification in the assay estimated nucleated cell counts. TCRdb's copy holds only in-frame clones and misses some; the assay was immunoSEQ multiplex PCR. The V and J calls and clone size come from that table; D and trimming were worked out from the DNA. The table records roughly 24,000 clones, 82% of them present only once. This CDR3 contains 16 residues. Germline V gene sequence: CDR1 LGHNA, CDR2 YNFKEQ. V was trimmed by 4 bases and J by 4 bases, leaving 19 bases between them. The V and J genes are TRBV4-2 and TRBJ2-5; a possible D gene is TRBD2 (6 bases). The sequenced material came from peripheral blood. The receptor was isolated from a human donor in a cohort sampled during active COVID-19. CDR3 amino acids: CASSPHRDSQIETQYF. CDR3 sequence (DNA): TGTGCCAGCAGCCCGCACCGGGACTCCCAGATAGAGACCCAGTACTTC.